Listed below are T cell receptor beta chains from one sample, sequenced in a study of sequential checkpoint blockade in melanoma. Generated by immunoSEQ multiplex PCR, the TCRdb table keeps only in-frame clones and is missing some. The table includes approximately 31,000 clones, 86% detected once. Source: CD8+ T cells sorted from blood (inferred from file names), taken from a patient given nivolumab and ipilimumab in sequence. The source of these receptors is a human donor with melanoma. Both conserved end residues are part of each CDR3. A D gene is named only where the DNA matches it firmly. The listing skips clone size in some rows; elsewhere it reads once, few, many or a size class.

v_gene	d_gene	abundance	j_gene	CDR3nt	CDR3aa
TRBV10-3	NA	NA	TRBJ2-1	TGTGCCGTACTTGAGAGCTCCTACAATGAGCAGTTCTTC	CAVLESSYNEQFF
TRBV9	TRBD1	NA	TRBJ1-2	TGTGCCAGCAGCGTAGCTACAGGGGAAAACTATGGCTACACCTTC	CASSVATGENYGYTF
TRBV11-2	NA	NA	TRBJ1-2	TGTGCCAGCAGCTTTCAGGGTCTCACTAACTATGGCTACACCTTC	CASSFQGLTNYGYTF
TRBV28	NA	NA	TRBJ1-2	TGTGCCGCAGCTAGGGGTTGGAATGGCTACACCTTC	CAAARGWNGYTF
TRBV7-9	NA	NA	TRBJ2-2	TGTGCCTACACGATTATACTAAGCACCGGGGAGCTGTTTTTT	CAYTIILSTGELFF
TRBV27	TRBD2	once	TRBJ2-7	TGTGCCAGCAGTCCCGGACTAGGAGGTTACGAGCAGTACTTC	CASSPGLGGYEQYF
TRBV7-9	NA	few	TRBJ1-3	TGTGCCAGCAGCTTAGACAGTCTTTTAAACACCATATATTTT	CASSLDSLLNTIYF
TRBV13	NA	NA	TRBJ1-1	TGTGCCAGCAGCTCCTACAGGACTGAAGCTTTCTTT	CASSSYRTEAFF
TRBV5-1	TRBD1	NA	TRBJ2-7	TGCGCCAGCAGCTTGGCCGGGACAGTCTCCTACGAGCAGTACTTC	CASSLAGTVSYEQYF
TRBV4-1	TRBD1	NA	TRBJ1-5	TGCGCCAGCAGCGAAAGACAGGGCTACAATCAGCCCCAGCATTTT	CASSERQGYNQPQHF
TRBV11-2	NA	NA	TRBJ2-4	TGTGCCAGCAGGACAAACCACATTCAGTACTTC	CASRTNHIQYF
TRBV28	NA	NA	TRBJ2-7	TGTGCCAGCAGTTTTTCTTCAACCCCCACAACAGGGCAACCCTACGAGCAGTACTTC	CASSFSSTPTTGQPYEQYF
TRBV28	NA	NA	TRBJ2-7	TGTGCCAGCAGTCTTAGTGGGAGCCCCTACGAGCAGTACTTC	CASSLSGSPYEQYF
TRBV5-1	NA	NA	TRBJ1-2	TGCGCCAGCAGATCTGAGGGGGGGCACTACTATGGCTACACCTTC	CASRSEGGHYYGYTF
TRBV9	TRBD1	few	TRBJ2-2	TGTGCCAGCAGACCTGGACAGGGGAACACCGGGGAGCTGTTTTTT	CASRPGQGNTGELFF
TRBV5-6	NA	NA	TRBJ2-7	TGTGCCAGCAGCTTGGTCTGGGGGCGAGTTGGCGAGCAGTACTTC	CASSLVWGRVGEQYF
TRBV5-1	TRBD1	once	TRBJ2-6	TGCGCCAGCAGCTTCACGGGACAGGGTGGCTTTGGGGCCAACGTCCTGACTTTC	CASSFTGQGGFGANVLTF
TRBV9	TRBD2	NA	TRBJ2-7	TGTGCCAGCAGCGTAGCTAGCGGGGCTTCCTACGAGCAGTACTTC	CASSVASGASYEQYF
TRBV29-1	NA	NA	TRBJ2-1	TGCAGCGTTGAGGAAACAGGCCTTTACAATGAGCAGTTCTTC	CSVEETGLYNEQFF
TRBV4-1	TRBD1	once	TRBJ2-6	TGCGCCAGCAGCCAAACCCCGGGACAGCTAGACTCTGGGGCCAACGTCCTGACTTTC	CASSQTPGQLDSGANVLTF
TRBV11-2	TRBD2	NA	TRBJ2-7	TGTGCCAGCAGCCCCCGTTTGCGGGGGACTCTCTACGAGCAGTACTTC	CASSPRLRGTLYEQYF
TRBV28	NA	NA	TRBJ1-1	TGTGCCAGCAGCCGGCCCGACAGGAGCCTAAAGAACACTGAAGCTTTCTTT	CASSRPDRSLKNTEAFF
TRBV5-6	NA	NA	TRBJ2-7	TGTGCCAGCAGCTTTTTGAGCGGCTACGAGCAGTACTTC	CASSFLSGYEQYF
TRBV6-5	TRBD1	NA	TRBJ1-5	TGTGCCAGCAGTGAGGACAGGTACCAGCCCCAGCATTTT	CASSEDRYQPQHF
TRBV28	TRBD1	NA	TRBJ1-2	TGTGCCAGCAGGTACTTCCGGGACAGGGTGTACTATGGCTACACCTTC	CASRYFRDRVYYGYTF
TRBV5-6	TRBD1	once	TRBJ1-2	TGTGCCAGCAGCCCGGTTACAGGGGAATTCCTTTTGGGCTACACCTTC	CASSPVTGEFLLGYTF
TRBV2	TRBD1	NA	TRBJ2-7	TGTGCCAGCAGTTGGGGAACGGGACAGGGCCAATCGGGGTACTTC	CASSWGTGQGQSGYF
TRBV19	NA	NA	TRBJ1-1	TGTGCCAGTAGTTTCGGGGAATTGGGCACTGAAGCTTTCTTT	CASSFGELGTEAFF
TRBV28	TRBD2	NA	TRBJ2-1	TGTGCCAGCAACATAGGGGGGACTAGTGGTGAGCAGTTCTTC	CASNIGGTSGEQFF
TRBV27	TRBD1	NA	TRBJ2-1	TGTGCCAGCAGTGCAGGGACAGGGGGGGGGTTCTACAATGAGCAGTTCTTC	CASSAGTGGGFYNEQFF
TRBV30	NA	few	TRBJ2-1	TGTGCCTGGAGTCCCGCGGATGAGCAGTTCTTC	CAWSPADEQFF
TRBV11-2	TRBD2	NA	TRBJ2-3	TGTGCCAGCAGCTTAGGTGGCCCGGGACTAGCGAGCACAGATACGCAGTATTTT	CASSLGGPGLASTDTQYF
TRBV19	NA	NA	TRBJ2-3	TGTGCCAGTAGTATCGAGGGCGGCACAGATACGCAGTATTTT	CASSIEGGTDTQYF
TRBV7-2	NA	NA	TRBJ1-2	TGTGCCAGCAGCTTACGGGTCAGGGTCGGGGGAAATGGCTACACCTTC	CASSLRVRVGGNGYTF
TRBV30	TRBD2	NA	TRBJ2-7	TGTGCCTGGAGTACCGGGACTAGCGGGGGGGAGACCTACGAGCAGTACTTC	CAWSTGTSGGETYEQYF
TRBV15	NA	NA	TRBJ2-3	TGTGCCACCAGCAGCAAACAGGGCTTCACAGATACGCAGTATTTT	CATSSKQGFTDTQYF
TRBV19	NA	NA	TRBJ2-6	TGTGCCAGCCGCCCCTTGGGGGGGGCCTGGGCCAACGTCCTGACTTTC	CASRPLGGAWANVLTF
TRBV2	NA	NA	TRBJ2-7	TGTGCCAGCAGTGAGAGGGCACACGAGCAGTACTTC	CASSERAHEQYF
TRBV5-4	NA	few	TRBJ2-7	TGTGCCAGCAGCTTTGCTACTTCCTACGAGCAGTACTTC	CASSFATSYEQYF
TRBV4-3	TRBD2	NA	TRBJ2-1	TGCGCCAGCAGACTTGCTAGCGGGAGAATGGCTGGCAATGAGCAGTTCTTC	CASRLASGRMAGNEQFF
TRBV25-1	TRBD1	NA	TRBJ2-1	TGTGCCAGCAGTGCCCCCGGACAGGGAGGTCACAATGAGCAGTTCTTC	CASSAPGQGGHNEQFF
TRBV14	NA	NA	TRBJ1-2	TGTGCCAGCAGCCAAGATATCGGGAATCCCCATGGCTACACCTTC	CASSQDIGNPHGYTF
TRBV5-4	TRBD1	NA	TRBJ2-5	TGTGCCAGCATTGGCAGGGGGGAGACCCAGTACTTC	CASIGRGETQYF
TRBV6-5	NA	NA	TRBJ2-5	TGTGCCAGCAGCCCGCCGATCGGAGAGACCCAGTACTTC	CASSPPIGETQYF
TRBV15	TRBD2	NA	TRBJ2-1	TGTGCCACCAGCAGAGCCAGCGGGGGGGTCCTTGAGCAGTTCTTC	CATSRASGGVLEQFF
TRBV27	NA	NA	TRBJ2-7	TGTGCCAGCAGTCCAACAGGGAGCTCCTACGAGCAGTACTTC	CASSPTGSSYEQYF
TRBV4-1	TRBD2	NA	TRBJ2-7	TGCGCCAGCAGCCAAGATGCGGGGAGCGGGGGATACGAGCAGTACTTC	CASSQDAGSGGYEQYF
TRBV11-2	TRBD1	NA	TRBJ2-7	TGTGCCAGCACCTGGGACAGGGGCGGTCGCTACGAGCAGTACTTC	CASTWDRGGRYEQYF
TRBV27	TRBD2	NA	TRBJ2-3	TGTGCCAGCAGTTTTGCGGGAGCGACAGATACGCAGTATTTT	CASSFAGATDTQYF
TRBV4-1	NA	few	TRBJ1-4	TGCGCCAGCAGCCAAATTACGGGACTCCTAACAACTAATGAAAAACTGTTTTTT	CASSQITGLLTTNEKLFF
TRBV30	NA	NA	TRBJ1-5	TGTGCCTGGAGCGATCCCCGGGGTGGGTATCAGCCCCAGCATTTT	CAWSDPRGGYQPQHF
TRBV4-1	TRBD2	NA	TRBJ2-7	TGCGCCAGCAGCCAGGGTTCCCGCGGGAGATACGAGCAGTACTTC	CASSQGSRGRYEQYF
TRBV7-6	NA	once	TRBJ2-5	TGTGCCAGCAGCTTAGGGTGGGGCGATGGGCAAGAGACCCAGTACTTC	CASSLGWGDGQETQYF